The text below deals with one T cell receptor (beta chain). Its antigen is not yet known. No base quality information exists; no much larger clone differs at one position. The immunoSEQ Assay, a bias-controlled multiplex PCR, was used to amplify TCRbeta CDR3 regions from genomic DNA. The study's processing was this. Within the assay, amplification of reference gene primers was used to estimate how many nucleated cells each sample contained. Sequence reads were collapsed and filtered to measure the absolute abundance of every unique TCRbeta CDR3 rearrangement. For each sample, productive Simpson clonality was calculated by taking the square root of Simpson's diversity index across productive rearrangements. Not all clones reach the TCRdb copy of this immuneACCESS table, which keeps in-frame sequences only. Checked studies attribute under half of the gap to unresolved V genes and leave the rest unexplained. The DNA gave D and trimming, while V, J and clone size come from that table. In this sample the table shows roughly 100,000 clones, 85% of which occur a single time. The ten largest account for roughly 4.5% of the sample.

This entry is derived from a study of blood T cell repertoires in COVID-19 (dated by TCRdb to 2020 to 2021). Some background on the complete study: Samples from collaborators originated in the United States, Italy and Spain and spanned both the acute and convalescent phases of COVID-19. The prospective study material was composed of cDNA or gDNA derived from T cells, B-cell-depleted T cells, or PBMCs. Subjects who had been exposed to COVID-19, were actively infected with it, or had recovered from it provided the deeply sampled blood TCRbeta repertoires that made up the dataset. The repertoires were released in a freely available public database intended as a resource for research on the immune response to SARS-CoV-2. Samples came from the ongoing ImmuneRACE study (first 160 participants) plus 1,254 subjects from 6 global collaborators. Sample metadata almost always included a de-identified subject ID, COVID-19 status, age in years and sex. HLA class I and class II types, where available, came from metadata supplied by the sample provider rather than from assay-based typing. On the study overall, not on this receptor specifically: How much clinical and demographic metadata was included differed by source and by participant, and the metadata was provided uncurated.

Trimming takes 7 bases off V and 6 bases off J; junction bases not matched to a gene: 13. The CDR3 spans 16 residues, from the cysteine through the phenylalanine. Left in the record is the CDR3 DNA by itself, 48 bases read in frame from the first base. CDR1 WSHSY and CDR2 SAAADI were looked up in the germline V gene. Whole blood was collected in K2EDTA tubes by collaborating institutions according to the institutions' own protocols. Collaborator samples were shipped for TCRbeta analysis as frozen whole blood, isolated PBMCs, or DNA extracted from either sample type. The sample consisted of peripheral blood. This sequence uses TRBV10-2 and TRBJ2-3, and 10 junction bases match TRBD1. This receptor was obtained from a man over 45 with acute or convalescent COVID-19. The CDR3 has the sequence CASTSDGTGAPDTQYF. Read as DNA, the sequence is TGCGCCAGCACAAGTGACGGGACAGGGGCACCCGATACGCAGTATTTT.